Below, one T cell receptor beta chain is given with its context. The data are from a study of blood T cell repertoires in COVID-19. About the research overall: Italy, Spain and the United States were the sources of the convalescent and acute COVID-19 samples.

How the authors handled the data: Amplification with reference gene primers provided the estimates of nucleated cell counts. Sequencing used immunoSEQ multiplex PCR; TCRdb keeps in-frame clones, though not all of them. For V, J and clone size, that table is used; D and trimming come from the DNA. The sample lists roughly 270,000 clones; approximately 91% were seen once. CDR1 and CDR2 (germline): MNHEY, SVGAGI. Deletions cut 6 bases from V and 2 bases from J, with 5 bases between. There are 12 residues in the CDR3. This chain connects TRBV6-5 to TRBJ1-5; D unresolved. The receptor comes from a man aged 18 to 30 with active or convalescent COVID-19. Material for sequencing was peripheral blood. The CDR3 sequence is CASSPGNQPQHF. The CDR3 DNA follows: TGTGCCAGCAGCCCCGGCAATCAGCCCCAGCATTTT.